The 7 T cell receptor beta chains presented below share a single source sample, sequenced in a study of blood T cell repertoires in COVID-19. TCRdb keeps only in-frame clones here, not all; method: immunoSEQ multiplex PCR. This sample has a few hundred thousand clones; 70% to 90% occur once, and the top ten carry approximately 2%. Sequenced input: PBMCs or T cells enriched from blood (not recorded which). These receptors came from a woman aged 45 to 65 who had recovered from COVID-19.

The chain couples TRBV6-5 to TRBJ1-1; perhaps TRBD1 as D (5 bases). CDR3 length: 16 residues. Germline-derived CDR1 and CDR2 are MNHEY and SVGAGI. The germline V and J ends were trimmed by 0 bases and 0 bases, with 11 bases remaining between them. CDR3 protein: CASSYSIDRLNTEAFF. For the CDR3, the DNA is TGTGCCAGCAGTTACTCGATCGACAGATTGAACACTGAAGCTTTCTTT.

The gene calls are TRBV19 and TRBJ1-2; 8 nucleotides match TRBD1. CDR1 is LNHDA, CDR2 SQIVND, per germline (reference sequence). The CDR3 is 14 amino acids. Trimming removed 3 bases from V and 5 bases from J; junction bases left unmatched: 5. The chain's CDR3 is CASSMAGTGYGYTF. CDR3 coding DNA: TGTGCCAGTAGTATGGCCGGGACAGGATATGGCTACACCTTC.

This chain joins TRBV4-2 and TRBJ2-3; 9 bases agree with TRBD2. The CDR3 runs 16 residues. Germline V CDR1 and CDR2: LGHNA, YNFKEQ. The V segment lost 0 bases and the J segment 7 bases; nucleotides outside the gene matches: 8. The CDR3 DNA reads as TGTGCCAGCAGCCAAGATAGAGCGGGAGGAGCAAATACGCAGTATTTT. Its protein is CASSQDRAGGANTQYF.

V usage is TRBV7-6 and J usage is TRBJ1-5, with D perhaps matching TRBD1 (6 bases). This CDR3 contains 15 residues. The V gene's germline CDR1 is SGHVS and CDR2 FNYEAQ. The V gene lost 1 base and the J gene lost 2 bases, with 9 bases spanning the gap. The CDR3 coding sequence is TGTGCCAGCAGCTTAGGGTCAGGGGGCAATCAGCCCCAGCATTTT. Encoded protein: CASSLGSGGNQPQHF.

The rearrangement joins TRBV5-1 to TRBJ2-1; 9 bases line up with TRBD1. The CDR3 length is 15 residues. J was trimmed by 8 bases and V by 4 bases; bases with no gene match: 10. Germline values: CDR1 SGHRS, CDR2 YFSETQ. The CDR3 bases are TGCGCCAGCAGCCCAGGACAGGGGAGGATCCATGAGCAGTTCTTC. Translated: CASSPGQGRIHEQFF. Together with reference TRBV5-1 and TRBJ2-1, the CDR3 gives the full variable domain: KAGVTQTPRYLIKTRGQQVTLSCSPISGHRSVSWYQQTPGQGLQFLFEYFSETQRNKGNFPGRFSGRQFSNSRSEMNVSTLELGDSALYLCASSPGQGRIHEQFFGPGTRLTVL.

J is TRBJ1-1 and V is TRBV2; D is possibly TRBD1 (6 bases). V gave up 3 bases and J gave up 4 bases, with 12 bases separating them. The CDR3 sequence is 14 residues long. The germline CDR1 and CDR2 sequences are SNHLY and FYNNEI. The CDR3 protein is CASSDRGWGTEAFF. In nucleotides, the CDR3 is TGTGCCAGCAGTGACAGGGGTTGGGGCACTGAAGCTTTCTTT.

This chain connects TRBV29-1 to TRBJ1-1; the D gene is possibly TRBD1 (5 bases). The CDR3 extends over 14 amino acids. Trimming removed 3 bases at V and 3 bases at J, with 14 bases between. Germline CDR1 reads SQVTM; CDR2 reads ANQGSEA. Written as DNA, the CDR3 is TGCAGCGTTGAGGAGCAGGGTGGGTACACTGAAGCTTTCTTT. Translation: CSVEEQGGYTEAFF.